The text below deals with one T cell receptor beta chain. This clone was detected ten times or more. What this receptor recognizes is not known. Coverage ceases 3 residues before the CDR3 finishes, and the germline J gene fills in the end. Taken from cysteine to phenylalanine, the CDR3 has 14 residues. The 33 bases shown cover part of the CDR3, and their frame starts at base 1. CDR1 and CDR2 (SNHLY, FYNNEI) derive from the germline V gene. At the junction V is shortened by 6 bases and J by 1 base, with 10 bases in between. For sequencing input, CVID and control samples contributed equivalent amounts of genomic DNA. For every sample, a 60 bp segment covering the rearranged TCRbeta CDR3 region was amplified and then sequenced. The immunoSEQ assay, a bias-corrected multiplex PCR combined with high-throughput sequencing, was used for TCRbeta amplification. Per the authors' processing: Each unique nucleotide sequence was treated as a clone and annotated with V, D and J genes, copy number and frequency. Sequences were labeled productive if in frame, and non-productive if out of frame or containing stop codons. Clonality was calculated from Shannon's entropy as previously described. The predicted amino acid sequences of productive clones were used to derive the mean CDR3 Kyte-Doolittle hydropathy. Hierarchical clustering of scaled V gene usage was performed with the R hclust function using Manhattan distance and complete linkage. Sharing of clones by CDR3 amino acid sequence was evaluated by resampling 12 repertoires per group over 100 rounds. The repertoires were searched for about 70 published EBV-specific TCRbeta sequences and some 230 published CMV-specific TCRbeta sequences. After two CVID samples that produced fewer than 10,000 sequences were dropped from the analysis, a few dozen CVID repertoires remained. TCRdb carries this immuneACCESS record with in-frame sequences only. Its versions omit some clonotypes, under half of them owing to an unresolved V gene in the studies checked, with the rest unexplained. V and J calls and clone size follow that table, whereas D and trimming were derived from the DNA. For this sample, 25,000 to 30,000 clones are listed, none of them singletons. The ten most abundant clones make up just under 30% of the sample.

The source of the sample is a study of T cell clonality in common variable immunodeficiency (dated by TCRdb to the mid-2010s). CVID was diagnosed by standard criteria: serum IgG, IgA and/or IgM reduced below normal range, plus specific antibody deficiency. There were around 43 subjects in the CVID group (roughly 15 female and roughly 30 male), ranging in age from 9 to 64 years, with a mean age of 40. Most CVID patients and most healthy controls were of Caucasian heritage. Replacement immunoglobulin therapy had been administered to all CVID subjects for at least one year at the time of study participation. At blood collection, none of the CVID subjects was ill or on immunomodulatory or immunosuppressive medication. Heparinized peripheral whole blood samples of about 4.5 to 8 ml were collected from each donor. Genomic DNA from adults with common variable immune deficiency (CVID) and from healthy adult controls was used for sequencing of TCRbeta CDR3 repertoires. Diluted blood was subjected to density centrifugation over Hypaque 1077 or Ficoll-Paque for isolation of peripheral blood mononuclear cells. Genomic DNA was obtained from unsorted mononuclear cells through either Qiagen column purification or a centrifugation-based method.

The paper as a whole reports these results and caveats: Compared with healthy controls, CVID subjects showed increased TCRbeta clonality (t-test p = 0.018), a feature most characteristic of about a third of subjects. Fewer TCRbeta clones were shared among CVID subjects than among healthy controls (p < 0.0001). Patient heterogeneity within the CVID cohort put limits on correlating repertoire features with clinical complications. Even though DNA input was equal, the average per sample came to 65,000 to 100,000 unique sequences for controls compared with around 33,000 for CVID samples. According to the authors, finding the cause of the higher clonality in CVID would require sequencing the repertoires of T cell subpopulations. Fewer deletions and N-nucleotide insertions were reportedly observed in CVID TCRbeta sequences, and highly modified clones with 13 or more V deletions were reportedly absent from CVID TCRbeta sequences.

Sequenced input: peripheral blood mononuclear cells. This TCR derives from a human donor with common variable immunodeficiency. The sequence links TRBV2 to TRBJ1-5, with TRBD1 tentatively as D gene (6 bases match). This receptor has the CDR3 CASRGRGSNQPQHF. CDR3 DNA, as far as it was read: TGTGCCAGCAGAGGCAGGGGAAGCAATCAGCCC. Supplemented by the reference TRBV2 and TRBJ1-5 proteins around the CDR3, the complete variable domain is EPEVTQTPSHQVTQMGQEVILRCVPISNHLYFYWYRQILGQKVEFLVSFYNNEISEKSEIFDDQFSVERPDGSNFTLKIRSTKLEDSAMYFCASRGRGSNQPQHFGDGTRLSIL.